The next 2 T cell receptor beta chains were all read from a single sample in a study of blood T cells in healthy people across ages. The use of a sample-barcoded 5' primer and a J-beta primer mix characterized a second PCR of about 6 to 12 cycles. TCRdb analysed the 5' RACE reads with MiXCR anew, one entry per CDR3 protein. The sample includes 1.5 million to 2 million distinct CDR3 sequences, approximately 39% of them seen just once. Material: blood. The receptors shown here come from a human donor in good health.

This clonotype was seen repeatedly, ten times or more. The CDR3 loop reads CASSAQSRGGVDTQYF. The CDR3 DNA follows: TGTGCCAGCAGCGCCCAATCGCGGGGGGGGGTAGATACGCAGTATTTT. The chain employs TRBV7-2 and TRBJ2-3; 9 nucleotides match TRBD2. The ends lost 5 bases at V and 5 bases at J; junction bases unmatched: 11. Germline V gives CDR1 SGHTA, CDR2 FQGNSA. The CDR3 loop spans 16 amino acids.

The CDR3 DNA reads as TGTGCCAGCAGTCCCCCCGTGGACACCATATATTTT. It specifies CASSPPVDTIYF. This chain uses TRBV12-3 or TRBV12-4 with TRBJ1-3; D is unclear. Trimming removed 5 bases from V and 8 bases from J, with 10 bases in between. This CDR3 contains 12 residues.